This is a list of T cell receptor beta chains from one sample in a study of cytomegalovirus exposure and HLA in healthy donors. Libraries were prepared by immunoSEQ multiplex PCR; TCRdb keeps only in-frame clonotypes and omits some of them. The sample has 65,000 or so clones, around 73% seen once. The material sequenced was PBMCs. The receptors derive from a girl aged 5 to 17 in good health and CMV-seropositive. The conserved cysteine and the conserved F or W are not part of the CDR3 here.

J gene: TRBJ1-2; V gene: TRBV28; CDR3 protein: ASNSPRDTSYGYT
J gene: TRBJ1-5; V gene: TRBV7-2; CDR3 protein: ASSIRQMGQPQH
J gene: TRBJ2-2; V gene: TRBV10-3; CDR3 protein: ATRGDGNRRGELF
J gene: TRBJ2-1; V gene: TRBV5-4; CDR3 protein: ASSRDRAYNEQF
J gene: TRBJ1-2; V gene: TRBV4-1; CDR3 protein: ASSQHSTYGYT
J gene: TRBJ1-5; V gene: TRBV15; CDR3 protein: ATSSRSNQPQH
J gene: TRBJ2-3; V gene: TRBV4-1; CDR3 protein: ASSQPRTSTDTQY
J gene: TRBJ1-2; V gene: TRBV25-1; CDR3 protein: ASSEQGPGQPIGYT
J gene: TRBJ2-6; V gene: TRBV5-1; CDR3 protein: ASSFRFGANVLT
J gene: TRBJ2-2; V gene: TRBV30; CDR3 protein: ASRRLPGAGELF
J gene: TRBJ2-3; V gene: TRBV5-1; CDR3 protein: ASSTPGSRDTQY
J gene: TRBJ2-7; V gene: TRBV5-1; CDR3 protein: ASSLGFRASSSYEQY
J gene: TRBJ1-4; V gene: TRBV9; CDR3 protein: ASSTGSLDEKLF
J gene: TRBJ1-5; V gene: TRBV7-2; CDR3 protein: ASSPAAWQPQH
J gene: TRBJ2-6; V gene: TRBV30; CDR3 protein: AWTLGRTILMANVLT
J gene: TRBJ2-5; V gene: TRBV11-3; CDR3 protein: ASSPPGWETQY
J gene: TRBJ2-3; V gene: TRBV29-1; CDR3 protein: SVGMGGDTQY
J gene: TRBJ2-5; V gene: TRBV6-1; CDR3 protein: ASSELMMETQY